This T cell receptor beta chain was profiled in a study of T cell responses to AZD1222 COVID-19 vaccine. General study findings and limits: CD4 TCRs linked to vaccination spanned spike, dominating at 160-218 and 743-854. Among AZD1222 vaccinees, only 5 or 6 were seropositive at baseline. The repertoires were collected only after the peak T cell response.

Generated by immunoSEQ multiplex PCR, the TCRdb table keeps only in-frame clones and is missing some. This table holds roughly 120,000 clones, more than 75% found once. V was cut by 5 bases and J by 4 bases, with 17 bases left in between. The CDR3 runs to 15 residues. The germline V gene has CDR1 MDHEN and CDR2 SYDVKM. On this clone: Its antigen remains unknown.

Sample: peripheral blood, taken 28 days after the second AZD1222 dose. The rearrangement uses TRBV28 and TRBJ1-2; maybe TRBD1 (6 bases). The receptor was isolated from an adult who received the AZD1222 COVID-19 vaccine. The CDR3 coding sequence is TGTGCCAGCAGTGTTGGGACACTATTTATCTATGGCTACACCTTC. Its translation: CASSVGTLFIYGYTF.